The 22 T cell receptor beta chains reported below all come from one sample, sequenced in a study of T cell changes during pregnancy in multiple sclerosis (dated by TCRdb to between 2018 and 2021). The library relied on the immunoSEQ multiplex PCR assay. This is the immuneACCESS table as TCRdb keeps it, with only in-frame sequences that have V and J called. A part of the clones is gone; compared with another copy, unresolved V genes explain less than half, and the rest is unexplained. The sample records tens of thousands of clones, about 92% of which are singletons. Together, the top ten hold approximately 2.1% of the sample. The input for sequencing was peripheral blood, taken in the second trimester of pregnancy. The receptors here all came from a female donor in good health, enrolled as a control in a pregnancy study.

The chain couples TRBV7-2 to TRBJ1-1; D call uncertain. The CDR3 is 14 amino acids. Trimming shortened V by 3 bases and J by 0 bases, and 8 bases separated the two germline ends. Per the germline V gene, CDR1 is SGHTA and CDR2 is FQGNSA. The CDR3: CASSFGILNTEAFF. CDR3 nucleotides: TGTGCCAGCAGCTTCGGGATCCTGAACACTGAAGCTTTCTTT.

The gene calls are TRBV9 and TRBJ2-2, with 8 bases lining up with TRBD1. V lost 1 base, J lost 5 bases, and 4 bases stayed unmatched. CDR3 size: 15 residues. Germline V gene lookup returns CDR1 SGDLS and CDR2 YYNGEE. The CDR3 coding sequence is TGTGCCAGCAGCGTACGGACAGGGAATACCGGGGAGCTGTTTTTT. Amino acids: CASSVRTGNTGELFF.

This chain connects TRBV7-8 to TRBJ1-6, with unresolved D. Per the germline V gene, CDR1 is SGHVS and CDR2 is FQNEAQ. Trimming removed 2 bases at V and 10 bases at J, with 15 bases between. This CDR3 is built from 15 residues. Written as DNA, the CDR3 is TGTGCCAGCAGCTTAAGGGCGGGCTTTCAGTCACCCCTCCACTTT. Encoded protein: CASSLRAGFQSPLHF.

About this clone itself: Other DNA sequences of this sample code for an identical CDR3. The V call is TRBV2, the J call TRBJ1-2; 8 bases match TRBD1. Trimming took 6 bases from V and 5 from J; bases not matched to a gene: 5. This CDR3 contains 13 residues. The V gene's germline CDR1 is SNHLY and CDR2 FYNNEI. CDR3 nucleotide sequence: TGTGCCAGCAGCGCCGGACAGGGTTATGGCTACACCTTC. It translates to CASSAGQGYGYTF. Combining the CDR3 with reference TRBV2 and TRBJ1-2 gives the whole variable domain EPEVTQTPSHQVTQMGQEVILRCVPISNHLYFYWYRQILGQKVEFLVSFYNNEISEKSEIFDDQFSVERPDGSNFTLKIRSTKLEDSAMYFCASSAGQGYGYTFGSGTRLTVV.

A single count supports this clone. The CDR3 DNA reads as TGTGCCGGGGGGGGGCAGGTGTGGGGCTACACCTTC. Protein sequence: CAGGGQVWGYTF. The chain combines TRBV6-1 with TRBJ1-2, with a weak D call TRBD1 (6 bases). Germline values: CDR1 MNHNS, CDR2 SASEGT. V lost 11 bases, J lost 8 bases, and 18 bases lay in between. CDR3 length equals 12 residues.

The chain is built from TRBV6-1 and TRBJ1-6; D might be TRBD1 (6 bases). There are 15 residues in the CDR3. Germline V gene sequence: CDR1 MNHNS, CDR2 SASEGT. V lost 9 bases to trimming and J lost 4 bases, with 16 bases between them. CDR3: CASRRTGSYNSPLHF. The CDR3 DNA is TGTGCCAGTCGGAGAACAGGGAGTTATAATTCACCCCTCCACTTT.

This sequence joins TRBV7-9 and TRBJ2-3, with D tentatively TRBD2 (5 bases). This CDR3 is 15 amino acids long. The V gene lost 7 bases and the J gene lost 3 bases, with 17 bases spanning the gap. CDR1 is SEHNR, CDR2 FQNEAQ, per germline (reference sequence). The CDR3 nucleotides are TGTGCCAGCAAACGTAGCGTCGCTAGGACAGATACGCAGTATTTT. Its protein is CASKRSVARTDTQYF.

The rearrangement joins TRBV7-8 to TRBJ2-4; no clear D. Germline assignment: CDR1 SGHVS and CDR2 FQNEAQ. Trimming took 1 base from V and 0 from J, leaving 13 bases between them. This CDR3 region has 17 residues. DNA of the CDR3: TGTGCCAGCAGCTTAGATTTCGTGTCAGTAGCCAAAAACATTCAGTACTTC. It yields the protein CASSLDFVSVAKNIQYF.

The CDR3, as DNA: TGTGCCAGCAGCTTAGGTGGGGGCAGGGGCCCCACCTTC. Protein sequence: CASSLGGGRGPTF. This chain connects TRBV7-2 to TRBJ1-2; possible D gene TRBD1, 6 bases. The CDR3 spans 13 residues. The germline V gene encodes CDR1 SGHTA and CDR2 FQGNSA. Trimming took off 1 base at V and 13 bases at J, with 16 bases between the two ends. The variable domain in full, completed from reference TRBV7-2 and TRBJ1-2, reads GAGVSQSPSNKVTEKGKDVELRCDPISGHTALYWYRQSLGQGLEFLIYFQGNSAPDKSGLPSDRFSAERTGGSVSTLTIQRTQQEDSAVYLCASSLGGGRGPTFGSGTRLTVV.

This clone was seen a single time. CDR3 amino acids: CSVWAGQGEDGYTF. CDR3 nucleotide sequence: TGCAGCGTTTGGGCGGGACAGGGTGAAGATGGCTACACCTTC. The chain joins TRBV29-1 to TRBJ1-2, with TRBD1 matching over 9 bases. Germline loops: CDR1 SQVTM, CDR2 ANQGSEA. This CDR3 has 14 residues. V lost 5 bases, J lost 6 bases, and 10 bases stayed unmatched.

V and J are TRBV7-2 and TRBJ2-5, with TRBD2 matching over 7 bases. V trimming: 5 bases; J trimming: 1 base; junction bases outside the gene matches: 4. The CDR3 contains 14 residues. Germline CDR1 SGHTA, CDR2 FQGNSA. CDR3 protein: CASSPGRGQETQYF. The CDR3 bases are TGTGCCAGCAGCCCAGGGAGGGGCCAAGAGACCCAGTACTTC.

The rearrangement joins TRBV6-1 to TRBJ1-6, with 7 bases identical to TRBD1. Germline V gene data show CDR1 as MNHNS and CDR2 as SASEGT. V lost 8 bases, J lost 6 bases, and 4 bases stayed unmatched. The CDR3 is made up of 13 amino acids. CDR3 sequence reads: CASSTGTNSPLHF. For the CDR3, the DNA is TGTGCCAGCTCGACAGGGACTAATTCACCCCTCCACTTT.

DNA for the CDR3: TGTGCCAGCACCCCGGGTCCTGGGGGCGACTATGGCTACACCTTC. It specifies CASTPGPGGDYGYTF. This rearrangement joins TRBV6-4 to TRBJ1-2; possible D gene TRBD1, 6 bases. Germline V gene data show CDR1 as MRHNA and CDR2 as SNTAGT. The CDR3 covers 15 residues. Trimming stripped 7 bases from V and 3 bases from J, with 18 bases between.

The chain uses TRBV6-1 and TRBJ2-7; D unresolved. This CDR3 spans 12 amino acids. V was pared by 6 bases and J by 1 base, with 7 bases between. The germline gives CDR1 MNHNS, CDR2 SASEGT. The CDR3 region is CASSEASYEQYF. In nucleotides, the CDR3 is TGTGCCAGCAGCGAGGCTTCCTACGAGCAGTACTTC.

The chain recombines TRBV19 with TRBJ1-1; 7 positions match TRBD1. The trim removed 8 bases at V and 2 bases at J, leaving 14 bases unmatched. The CDR3 covers 16 residues. Per germline, CDR1 LNHDA and CDR2 SQIVND (reference sequence). The CDR3 sequence is CASLSRGQLFNTEAFF. The CDR3, as DNA: TGTGCCAGTCTTAGTAGGGGACAGCTCTTCAACACTGAAGCTTTCTTT.

The chain employs TRBV4-3 and TRBJ1-2; 10 nucleotides agree with TRBD1. Germline V gene lookup returns CDR1 LGHNA and CDR2 YSLEER. The CDR3 is 15 amino acids. J was trimmed by 3 bases and V by 0 bases; bases with no gene match: 1. Here the CDR3 reads CASSQDGTGDYGYTF. CDR3 sequence (DNA): TGCGCCAGCAGCCAAGACGGGACAGGGGACTATGGCTACACCTTC.

The rearrangement joins TRBV28 to TRBJ2-5, with 10 positions matching TRBD1. The CDR3 runs 19 residues. The junction had 15 bases not matched to a gene; V was cut back by 4 bases and J by 1 base. From germline, CDR1 is MDHEN and CDR2 SYDVKM. The CDR3 bases are TGTGCCAGCAGTTCCTCACGTTTGTACGGGACAGGGGCCCAAGAGACCCAGTACTTC. Its protein product is CASSSSRLYGTGAQETQYF. Full variable domain (missing parts from reference TRBV28 and TRBJ2-5): DVKVTQSSRYLVKRTGEKVFLECVQDMDHENMFWYRQDPGLGLRLIYFSYDVKMKEKGDIPEGYSVSREKKERFSLILESASTNQTSMYLCASSSSRLYGTGAQETQYFGPGTRLLVL.

V and J are TRBV6-6 and TRBJ2-1; 9 bases line up with TRBD2. The CDR3 is made up of 16 amino acids. The trim removed 2 bases at V and 6 bases at J, leaving 8 bases unmatched. Looked up from germline, CDR1 is MNHNY and CDR2 is SVGAGI (reference sequence). This CDR3 is CASSYGGLAGPNEQFF. The CDR3, as DNA: TGTGCCAGCAGTTACGGAGGGCTAGCGGGGCCCAATGAGCAGTTCTTC.

V is TRBV7-2 and J is TRBJ2-4; possibly TRBD1 for D (6 bases). Looked up from germline, CDR1 is SGHTA and CDR2 is FQGNSA. V was cut by 2 bases and J by 5 bases, with 10 bases left in between. The CDR3 length is 14 residues. Written as DNA, the CDR3 is TGTGCCAGCAGCTTATCGTGGACAGAAAACATTCAGTACTTC. Translating gives CASSLSWTENIQYF. The full variable domain, its missing parts supplied by reference TRBV7-2 and TRBJ2-4, is GAGVSQSPSNKVTEKGKDVELRCDPISGHTALYWYRQSLGQGLEFLIYFQGNSAPDKSGLPSDRFSAERTGGSVSTLTIQRTQQEDSAVYLCASSLSWTENIQYFGAGTRLSVL.

The chain recombines TRBV29-1 with TRBJ2-5, with a weak D call TRBD2 (5 bases). The CDR3 has 13 residues. Germline values: CDR1 SQVTM, CDR2 ANQGSEA. The germline V and J ends were trimmed by 2 bases and 7 bases, with 14 bases remaining between them. The CDR3 is CSVEPPAGWTQYF. The CDR3 DNA reads as TGCAGCGTTGAACCCCCGGCGGGCTGGACCCAGTACTTC. Full variable domain (remainder filled in from reference TRBV29-1 and TRBJ2-5): SAVISQKPSRDICQRGTSLTIQCQVDSQVTMMFWYRQQPGQSLTLIATANQGSEATYESGFVIDKFPISRPNLTFSTLTVSNMSPEDSSIYLCSVEPPAGWTQYFGPGTRLLVL.

This clone was seen once. This sequence joins TRBV4-1 and TRBJ2-5; 7 bases fit TRBD2. This CDR3 contains 15 residues. Germline V gene sequence: CDR1 MGHRA, CDR2 YSYEKL. V was clipped by 1 base and J by 4 bases; unmatched bases: 6. The CDR3 DNA sequence: TGCGCCAGCAGCCAAGGGCCATGGGGGGGAGAGACCCAGTACTTC. Residues: CASSQGPWGGETQYF.

This chain joins TRBV6-6 and TRBJ1-4; no clear D gene. The CDR3 runs to 14 residues. Germline V lookup: CDR1 MNHNY, CDR2 SVGAGI (reference sequence). The V end lost 0 bases, the J end lost 5 bases, and 7 bases lay between the germline ends. CDR3 loop: CASSYSRGNEKLFF. Here the CDR3 DNA reads TGTGCCAGCAGTTACTCCCGGGGAAATGAAAAACTGTTTTTT.